This T cell receptor beta chain was recovered during a study of blood T cell repertoires in COVID-19. The CDR3 has 14 amino acids. V shed 2 bases and J 4 bases; nucleotides not matched to a gene: 3. Germline V gene sequence: CDR1 MGHRA, CDR2 YSYEKL. This table comes from immunoSEQ multiplex PCR, and its TCRdb copy is limited to in-frame clones, with some not included. The data contain fewer than 650,000 clones, 85% to 90% of them singletons. In its sample, this clone was seen a few times. This receptor was identified in a woman in her forties or fifties with COVID-19, enrolled during active disease. J is TRBJ1-2 and V is TRBV4-1; TRBD1 matches at 8 bases. The source material was peripheral blood. The CDR3 sequence: CASSQNRGVYGYTF. CDR3 sequence (DNA): TGCGCCAGCAGCCAAAACAGGGGGGTCTATGGCTACACCTTC.